The next 28 T cell receptor beta chains were all read from a single sample in a study of shared clonotypes between healthy human individuals. CD8 cells regarded as naive lacked CD45RO, were positively chosen for CCR7, and omitted terminally differentiated effector memory CD45RA+ cells. Clones were read by immunoSEQ multiplex PCR, and TCRdb kept only the in-frame ones, dropping some. The sample consists of under 1 million clones, over 90% of them appearing once. The sequenced material came from naive CD8+ T cells sorted from blood. The receptors originated from a man in his thirties or forties in good health.

This clone was seen a single time. The chain links TRBV27 to TRBJ2-7, with 8 bases aligning to TRBD1. The germline V gene encodes CDR1 MNHEY and CDR2 SMNVEV (reference sequence). The CDR3 has 13 residues. Trimming cost V 4 bases and J 3 bases; bases outside gene matches: 2. CDR3 protein: CASSYTGGYEQYF. CDR3 nucleotides: TGTGCCAGCAGTTATACAGGGGGCTACGAGCAGTACTTC.

The rearrangement links TRBV7-9 to TRBJ2-2; 12 bases line up with TRBD2. The J segment lost 4 bases and the V segment lost 6 bases, leaving 12 bases of the junction unmatched. Germline lookup yields CDR1 SEHNR and CDR2 FQNEAQ (reference sequence). The CDR3 sequence is 18 residues long. Here the CDR3 reads CASRPASGRAGSTGELFF. CDR3 coding DNA: TGTGCCAGCAGGCCGGCTAGCGGGAGGGCGGGGAGCACCGGGGAGCTGTTTTTT.

This rearrangement joins TRBV4-1 to TRBJ2-4, with D possibly being TRBD1 or TRBD2 (5 bases each). V dropped 3 bases and J dropped 15 bases, with 12 bases sitting between them. Germline V gene lookup returns CDR1 MGHRA and CDR2 YSYEKL. The CDR3 contains 11 residues. The CDR3 DNA follows: TGCGCCAGCAGCCACCGGGACGTACTGTACTTC. It is translated as CASSHRDVLYF.

V gene TRBV7-8 combines with J gene TRBJ2-1; D is uncertain. Germline-derived CDR1 and CDR2 are SGHVS and FQNEAQ. The CDR3 loop spans 13 amino acids. The V end lost 5 bases, the J end lost 1 base, and 6 bases lay between the germline ends. The chain's CDR3 is CASSVRSYNEQFF. CDR3 in DNA: TGTGCCAGCAGCGTGCGGTCCTACAATGAGCAGTTCTTC. Drawing the rest from reference TRBV7-8 and TRBJ2-1, the complete variable domain is GAGVSQSPRYKVAKRGQDVALRCDPISGHVSLFWYQQALGQGPEFLTYFQNEAQLDKSGLPSDRFFAERPEGSVSTLKIQRTQQEDSAVYLCASSVRSYNEQFFGPGTRLTVL.

A single count supports this clone. V is TRBV15 and J is TRBJ2-1; 11 bases agree with TRBD2. There are 13 residues in the CDR3. The trim removed 9 bases at V and 8 bases at J, leaving 6 bases unmatched. Germline CDR1 and CDR2: LNHNV and YYDKDF (reference sequence). The DNA of the CDR3 is TGTGCCACAAGACTAGCGGGATACTATGAGCAGTTCTTC. Residues: CATRLAGYYEQFF.

V gene TRBV28 combines with J gene TRBJ2-2, with D possibly being TRBD1 (5 bases). This CDR3 is built from 15 residues. Trimming cost V 8 bases and J 4 bases, with 17 bases left between them. Per the germline V gene, CDR1 is MDHEN and CDR2 is SYDVKM. The chain's CDR3 is CASHNTRQSTGELFF. CDR3 nucleotide sequence: TGTGCCAGCCACAACACGAGACAGAGCACCGGGGAGCTGTTTTTT. The full variable domain, in which reference TRBV28 and TRBJ2-2 provide the parts outside the CDR3, is DVKVTQSSRYLVKRTGEKVFLECVQDMDHENMFWYRQDPGLGLRLIYFSYDVKMKEKGDIPEGYSVSREKKERFSLILESASTNQTSMYLCASHNTRQSTGELFFGEGSRLTVL.

This chain connects TRBV6-5 to TRBJ1-3; D is perhaps TRBD1 (6 bases). V gave up 5 bases and J gave up 2 bases, with 13 bases separating them. The germline V gene has CDR1 MNHEY and CDR2 SVGAGI. The CDR3 contains 15 residues. CDR3 amino acids: CASSPRQEAGNTIYF. The CDR3 bases are TGTGCCAGCAGTCCCCGACAGGAGGCTGGAAACACCATATATTTT.

The chain uses TRBV9 and TRBJ2-7; no clear D gene. The V gene lost 3 bases and the J gene lost 0 bases, with 22 bases spanning the gap. CDR1 and CDR2 from the germline V gene are SGDLS and YYNGEE. CDR3 length equals 18 residues. CDR3: CASSGQSDPTPDSYEQYF. CDR3 nucleotides: TGTGCCAGCAGCGGTCAATCGGACCCGACCCCTGACTCCTACGAGCAGTACTTC.

The chain combines TRBV4-1 with TRBJ1-4; 7 positions agree with TRBD1. The CDR3 is 16 residues long. V was clipped by 5 bases and J by 4 bases; unmatched bases: 10. CDR1 is MGHRA, CDR2 YSYEKL, per germline. The CDR3 DNA reads as TGCGCCAGCAGCGCGAGACAGGGCGGGATTAATGAAAAACTGTTTTTT. It encodes CASSARQGGINEKLFF.

This clone has only a few counts. As DNA, the CDR3 is TGTGCCAGCAGTATTGGGACAGGGGGCTACGAGCAGTACTTC. Translation gives CASSIGTGGYEQYF. The chain is built from TRBV6-5 and TRBJ2-7; 11 positions match TRBD1. The CDR3 consists of 14 residues. Germline V CDR1 and CDR2: MNHEY, SVGAGI. After removal of 5 bases from V and 3 bases from J, the junction contained 3 bases not matched to a gene.

This rearrangement joins TRBV11-2 to TRBJ2-1; either TRBD1 or TRBD2 may fit D (7 bases each). The CDR3 length is 15 residues. Deletions cut 4 bases from V and 4 bases from J, with 14 bases between. CDR1 and CDR2 (germline): SGHAT, FQNNGV. The CDR3 reads CASSSTGEGYNEQFF. CDR3 nucleotides: TGTGCCAGCAGCTCAACAGGGGAGGGGTACAATGAGCAGTTCTTC.

The DNA for the CDR3 is TGCGCCAGCAGCCAGGGGACAGGAAGCTCTGGGGCCAACGTCCTGACTTTC. Amino acids: CASSQGTGSSGANVLTF. V is TRBV4-3 and J is TRBJ2-6; 8 bases are a match to TRBD1. The CDR3 consists of 17 residues. V trimming: 3 bases; J trimming: 0 bases; junction bases outside the gene matches: 4. Germline V gene sequence: CDR1 LGHNA, CDR2 YSLEER.

The rearrangement joins TRBV5-5 to TRBJ2-7; weak D call: TRBD1 (6 bases). V lost 3 bases, J lost 4 bases, and 8 bases lay in between. Germline CDR1 is SGHKS and CDR2 is YYEKEE (reference sequence). The CDR3 loop spans 12 amino acids. The CDR3 coding sequence is TGTGCCAGCAGCTGGGACACTTACGAGCAGTACTTC. Its translation is CASSWDTYEQYF. Looking up the rest from reference TRBV5-5 and TRBJ2-7 gives the full variable domain: DAGVTQSPTHLIKTRGQQVTLRCSPISGHKSVSWYQQVLGQGPQFIFQYYEKEERGRGNFPDRFSARQFPNYSSELNVNALLLGDSALYLCASSWDTYEQYFGPGTRLTVT.

The chain couples TRBV19 to TRBJ2-7; 9 nucleotides match TRBD2. Germline trimming cut 4 bases from V and 5 bases from J; bases unmatched to any gene: 12. CDR1 and CDR2 from the germline V gene are LNHDA and SQIVND (reference sequence). The CDR3 totals 16 residues. CDR3 amino acids: CASSRAGGRDQDEQYF. The CDR3 DNA is TGTGCCAGTAGTAGGGCTGGCGGGAGGGATCAGGACGAGCAGTACTTC.

The chain carries TRBV6-6 and TRBJ2-7, with D possibly matching TRBD1 (5 bases). This CDR3 is built from 14 residues. Germline V lookup: CDR1 MNHNY, CDR2 SVGAGI (reference sequence). Trimming removed 4 bases at V and 4 bases at J, with 14 bases between. CDR3 amino acids: CASSSVDPGYEQYF. The CDR3 region has the DNA TGTGCCAGCAGTTCCGTCGATCCAGGGTACGAGCAGTACTTC.

The chain couples TRBV7-9 to TRBJ2-7; TRBD2 is a possible D gene (5 bases). Trimming left V 4 bases short and J 6 bases short, with 16 bases between. The CDR3 contains 14 residues. Per germline, CDR1 SEHNR and CDR2 FQNEAQ (reference sequence). CDR3 bases: TGTGCCAGCAGCTCCCGGGATACCGGCCCCGAGCAGTACTTC. Encoded protein: CASSSRDTGPEQYF.

The chain links TRBV15 to TRBJ1-2; 7 bases align to TRBD1. The CDR3 covers 16 residues. Germline values: CDR1 LNHNV, CDR2 YYDKDF (reference sequence). Unmatched junction bases numbered 5, after V lost 1 base and J lost 0 bases. For the CDR3, the DNA is TGTGCCACCAGCAGAGCCCGTACAGGGGCTAACTATGGCTACACCTTC. Encoded protein: CATSRARTGANYGYTF.

The rearrangement links TRBV21-1 to TRBJ2-1; TRBD1, as called in the table, went unchecked against the DNA. TRBV21-1 is assigned pseudogene status. The CDR3 is 15 amino acids. The CDR3 loop is CASSDGGAVHNEQFF. The CDR3 DNA reads TGTGCCAGCAGTGATGGGGGCGCGGTGCACAATGAGCAGTTCTTC.

The chain employs TRBV7-2 and TRBJ2-7, with TRBD1 matching 8 bases. V gave up 5 bases and J gave up 6 bases; unmatched junction bases: 3. CDR1 is SGHTA, CDR2 FQGNSA, per germline. The CDR3 runs 12 residues. DNA for the CDR3: TGTGCCAGCAGCCAGACAGGGGTCGAGCAGTACTTC. Translated: CASSQTGVEQYF.

The CDR3 bases are TGTGCCATCGGGGAGCCCTACGAGCAGTACTTC. Its translation: CAIGEPYEQYF. The genes are TRBV10-3 and TRBJ2-7; TRBD2 might be the D (5 bases). Germline values: CDR1 ENHRY, CDR2 SYGVKD. The CDR3 length is 11 residues. The V gene lost 8 bases and the J gene lost 2 bases, with 7 bases spanning the gap.

This clone was picked up one time. V usage is TRBV20-1 and J usage is TRBJ2-1; D remains unclear. CDR1 is DFQATT and CDR2 is SNEGSKA in the germline V gene (reference sequence). V lost 2 bases and J lost 13, with 9 bases in between. There are 10 residues in the CDR3. This CDR3 is CSARSGEQFF. Written as DNA, the CDR3 is TGCAGTGCTAGAAGTGGGGAACAGTTCTTC.

This clone was seen only once. The gene calls are TRBV5-6 and TRBJ2-1; D is unresolved. CDR3 length equals 11 residues. The V end was cut by 4 bases, the J end by 10 bases, with 9 bases between. From germline, CDR1 is SGHDT and CDR2 YYEEEE. The CDR3 spells CASSNGPEQFF. The CDR3 DNA is TGTGCCAGCAGCAACGGACCGGAGCAGTTCTTC.

The chain carries TRBV4-1 and TRBJ2-1, with TRBD2 as a possible D gene (5 bases). CDR1 is MGHRA, CDR2 YSYEKL, per germline. The CDR3 extends over 13 amino acids. Trimming shortened V by 4 bases and J by 6 bases, and 10 bases separated the two germline ends. The CDR3: CASSRKAVNEQFF. The DNA for the CDR3 is TGCGCCAGCAGCCGCAAAGCGGTCAATGAGCAGTTCTTC.

The chain links TRBV5-1 to TRBJ2-1; D is undetermined. The CDR3 covers 13 residues. The V and J ends lost 0 bases and 8 bases respectively, with 9 bases between them. CDR1 and CDR2 from the germline V gene are SGHRS and YFSETQ. CDR3 nucleotides: TGCGCCAGCAGCTTGGGAGTTTATGATGAGCAGTTCTTC. Encoded protein: CASSLGVYDEQFF.

This rearrangement joins TRBV7-9 to TRBJ2-1, with TRBD1 matching over 8 bases. V dropped 4 bases and J dropped 8; count of bases not matched to a gene: 16. This CDR3 contains 17 residues. Per germline, CDR1 SEHNR and CDR2 FQNEAQ (reference sequence). The CDR3 coding sequence is TGTGCCAGCAGCTCCTCAACCGGGACAGGCCCCAGGGATGAGCAGTTCTTC. Translated: CASSSSTGTGPRDEQFF.

V and J are TRBV27 and TRBJ2-7; unclear D gene. This CDR3 is 13 amino acids long. Trimming removed 3 bases at V and 5 bases at J, with 11 bases between. The germline gives CDR1 MNHEY, CDR2 SMNVEV (reference sequence). The CDR3 nucleotides are TGTGCCAGCAGTTTTTCACCCGACCACGAGCAGTACTTC. This translates into CASSFSPDHEQYF.

This rearrangement joins TRBV10-3 to TRBJ2-7; D possibly matches TRBD1 or TRBD2 (6 bases each). The V end was cut by 0 bases, the J end by 7 bases, with 10 bases between. This CDR3 spans 13 amino acids. CDR1 and CDR2 (germline): ENHRY, SYGVKD. The CDR3 region is CAISESGGWEQYF. CDR3 nucleotide sequence: TGTGCCATCAGTGAGTCGGGGGGCTGGGAGCAGTACTTC.

The chain uses TRBV7-9 and TRBJ2-3, with D possibly being TRBD2 (6 bases). Germline CDR1 SEHNR, CDR2 FQNEAQ (reference sequence). This CDR3 is built from 15 residues. Between the trimmed V and J ends, which lost 1 base and 1 base, there was a span of 9 bases. This CDR3 is CASSLVGGGTDTQYF. Written as DNA, the CDR3 is TGTGCCAGCAGCTTAGTGGGCGGGGGCACAGATACGCAGTATTTT.